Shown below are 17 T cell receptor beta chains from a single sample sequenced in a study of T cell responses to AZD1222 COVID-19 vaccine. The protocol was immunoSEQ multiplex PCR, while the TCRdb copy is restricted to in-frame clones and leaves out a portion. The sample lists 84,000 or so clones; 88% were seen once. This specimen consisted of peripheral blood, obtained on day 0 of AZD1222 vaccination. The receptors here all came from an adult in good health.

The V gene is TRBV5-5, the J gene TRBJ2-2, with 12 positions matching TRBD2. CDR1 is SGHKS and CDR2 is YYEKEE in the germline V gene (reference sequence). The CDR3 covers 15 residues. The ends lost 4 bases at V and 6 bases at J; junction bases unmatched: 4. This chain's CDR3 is CASSAWTSGAGELFF. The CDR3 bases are TGTGCCAGCAGCGCCTGGACTAGCGGGGCCGGGGAGCTGTTTTTT.

In nucleotides, the CDR3 is TGTGCCAGCAGCATGCTAGGACTAGCGGGAGTGAATGAGCAGTTCTTC. This translates into CASSMLGLAGVNEQFF. This sequence joins TRBV5-4 and TRBJ2-1; 13 nucleotides line up with TRBD2. Germline CDR1 and CDR2: SGHNT and YYREEE (reference sequence). CDR3 size: 16 residues. V gave up 4 bases and J gave up 7 bases; unmatched junction bases: 8.

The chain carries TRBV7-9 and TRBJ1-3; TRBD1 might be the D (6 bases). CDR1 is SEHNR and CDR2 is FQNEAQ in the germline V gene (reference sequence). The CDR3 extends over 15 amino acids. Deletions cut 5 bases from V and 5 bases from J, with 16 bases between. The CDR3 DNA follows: TGTGCCAGCAGCAGTGGACAGACCCTCCGAAACACCATATATTTT. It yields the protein CASSSGQTLRNTIYF.

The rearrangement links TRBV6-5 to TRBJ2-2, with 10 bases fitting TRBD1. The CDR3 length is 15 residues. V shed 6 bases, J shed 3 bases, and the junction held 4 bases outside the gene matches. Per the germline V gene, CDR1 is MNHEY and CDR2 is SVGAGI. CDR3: CASSAGTGDTGELFF. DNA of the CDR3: TGTGCCAGCAGCGCCGGGACAGGGGACACCGGGGAGCTGTTTTTT.

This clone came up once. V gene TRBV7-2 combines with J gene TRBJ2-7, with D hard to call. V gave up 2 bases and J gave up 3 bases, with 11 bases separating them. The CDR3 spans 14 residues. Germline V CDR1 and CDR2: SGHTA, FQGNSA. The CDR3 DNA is TGTGCCAGCAGCTTATTTACAACAGACTACGAGCAGTACTTC. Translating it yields CASSLFTTDYEQYF.

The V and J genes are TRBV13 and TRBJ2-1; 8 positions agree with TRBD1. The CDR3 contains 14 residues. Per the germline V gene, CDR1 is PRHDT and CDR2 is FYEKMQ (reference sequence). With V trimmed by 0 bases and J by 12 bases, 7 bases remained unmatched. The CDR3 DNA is TGTGCCAGCAGCTTAGGCCTAAAGGGGACAGGGCAGTTCTTC. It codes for CASSLGLKGTGQFF.

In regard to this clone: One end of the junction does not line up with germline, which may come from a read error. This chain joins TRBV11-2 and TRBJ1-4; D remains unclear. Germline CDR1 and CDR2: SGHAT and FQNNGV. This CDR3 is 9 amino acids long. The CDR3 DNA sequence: TGCGCCACCGGTGAAAAACTGTTTTTT. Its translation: CATGEKLFF.

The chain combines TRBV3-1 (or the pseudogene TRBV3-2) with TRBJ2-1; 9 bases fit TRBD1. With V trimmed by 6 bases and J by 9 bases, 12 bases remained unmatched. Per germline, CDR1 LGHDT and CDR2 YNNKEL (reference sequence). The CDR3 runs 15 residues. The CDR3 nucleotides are TGTGCCAGCAGTCTACCGGGACAGGGAAGGTTTGAGCAGTTCTTC. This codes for CASSLPGQGRFEQFF.

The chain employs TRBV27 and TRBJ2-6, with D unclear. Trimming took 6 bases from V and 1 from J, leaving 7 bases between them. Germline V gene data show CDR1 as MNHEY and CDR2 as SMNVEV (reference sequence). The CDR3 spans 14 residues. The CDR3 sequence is CASRFLSGANVLTF. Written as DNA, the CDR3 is TGTGCCAGCAGGTTTCTATCTGGGGCCAACGTCCTGACTTTC.

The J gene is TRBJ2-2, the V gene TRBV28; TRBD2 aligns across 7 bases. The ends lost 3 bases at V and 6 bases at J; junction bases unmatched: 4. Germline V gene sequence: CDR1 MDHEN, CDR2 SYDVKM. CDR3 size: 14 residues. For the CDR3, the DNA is TGTGCCAGCAGTTTGAGTAGCGGGCCCGGGGAGCTGTTTTTT. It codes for CASSLSSGPGELFF.

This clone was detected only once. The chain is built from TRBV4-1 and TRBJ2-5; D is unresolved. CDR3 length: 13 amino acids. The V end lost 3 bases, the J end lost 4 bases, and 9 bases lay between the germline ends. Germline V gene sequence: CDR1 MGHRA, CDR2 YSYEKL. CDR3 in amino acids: CASSHREGETQYF. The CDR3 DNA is TGCGCCAGCAGCCACCGAGAAGGAGAGACCCAGTACTTC.

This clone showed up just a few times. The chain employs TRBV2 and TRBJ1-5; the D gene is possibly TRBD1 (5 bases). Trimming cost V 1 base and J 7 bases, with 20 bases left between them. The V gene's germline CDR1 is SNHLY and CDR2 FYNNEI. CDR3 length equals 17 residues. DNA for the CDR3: TGTGCCAGCAGTGAAGTATCAGGATTGGGGGACGGACAGCCCCAGCATTTT. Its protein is CASSEVSGLGDGQPQHF.

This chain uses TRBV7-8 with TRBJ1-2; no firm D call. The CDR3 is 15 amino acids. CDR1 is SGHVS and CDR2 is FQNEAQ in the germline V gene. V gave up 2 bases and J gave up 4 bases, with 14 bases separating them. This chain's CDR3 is CASSLLEARGYGYTF. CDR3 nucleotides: TGTGCCAGCAGCTTATTGGAGGCCCGGGGCTATGGCTACACCTTC.

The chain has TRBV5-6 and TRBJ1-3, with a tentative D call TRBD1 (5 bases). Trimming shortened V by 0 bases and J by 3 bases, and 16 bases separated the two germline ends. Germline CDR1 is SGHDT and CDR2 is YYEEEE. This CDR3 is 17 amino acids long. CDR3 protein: CASSLEYRGVVGNTIYF. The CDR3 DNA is TGTGCCAGCAGCTTGGAGTATCGGGGGGTAGTTGGAAACACCATATATTTT.

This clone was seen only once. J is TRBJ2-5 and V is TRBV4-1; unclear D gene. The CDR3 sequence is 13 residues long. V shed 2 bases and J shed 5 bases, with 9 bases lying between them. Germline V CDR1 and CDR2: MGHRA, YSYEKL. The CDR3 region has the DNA TGCGCCAGCAGCCAAAGGCCGGAGGAGACCCAGTACTTC. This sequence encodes CASSQRPEETQYF.

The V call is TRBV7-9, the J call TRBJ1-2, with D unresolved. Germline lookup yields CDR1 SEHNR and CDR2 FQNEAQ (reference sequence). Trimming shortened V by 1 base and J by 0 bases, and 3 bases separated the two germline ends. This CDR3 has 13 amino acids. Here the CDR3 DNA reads TGTGCCAGCAGCTTAGAGACTAACTATGGCTACACCTTC. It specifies CASSLETNYGYTF.

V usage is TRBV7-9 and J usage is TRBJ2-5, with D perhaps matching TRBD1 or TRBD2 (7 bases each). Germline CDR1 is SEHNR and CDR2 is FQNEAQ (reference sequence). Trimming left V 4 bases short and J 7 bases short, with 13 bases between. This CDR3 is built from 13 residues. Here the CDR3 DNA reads TGTGCCAGCAGCTCTGACAGGGAGGGGACCCAGTACTTC. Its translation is CASSSDREGTQYF.